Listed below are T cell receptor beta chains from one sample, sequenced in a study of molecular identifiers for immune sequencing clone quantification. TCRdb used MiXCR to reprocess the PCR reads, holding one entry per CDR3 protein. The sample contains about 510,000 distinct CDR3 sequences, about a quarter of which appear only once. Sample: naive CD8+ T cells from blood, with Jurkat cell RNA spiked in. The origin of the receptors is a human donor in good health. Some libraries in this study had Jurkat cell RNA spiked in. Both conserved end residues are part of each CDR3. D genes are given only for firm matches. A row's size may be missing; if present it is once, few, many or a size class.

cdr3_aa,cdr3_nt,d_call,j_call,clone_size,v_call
CASSKRITYEQYF,TGTGCCAGCTCGAAACGTATAACCTACGAGCAGTACTTC,.,TRBJ2-7,.,TRBV27
CASSLSGGPEEQYF,TGCGCCAGCAGCCTTAGCGGGGGGCCCGAAGAGCAGTACTTC,TRBD2,TRBJ2-7,few,TRBV4-1
CASSLPRRNTDTQYF,TGTGCCAGCAGTTTGCCCAGGAGGAACACAGATACGCAGTATTTT,.,TRBJ2-3,many,TRBV12-3/TRBV12-4
CATGLAGIYEQYF,TGTGCCACGGGACTAGCGGGAATCTACGAGCAGTACTTC,TRBD2,TRBJ2-7,.,TRBV19
CASSQDVTSGDTDTQYF,TGCGCCAGCAGCCAAGATGTAACTAGCGGGGACACAGATACGCAGTATTTT,TRBD2,TRBJ2-3,few,TRBV4-3
CASSVEGGQETQYF,TGTGCCAGCAGCGTAGAAGGCGGACAAGAGACCCAGTACTTC,.,TRBJ2-5,many,TRBV9
CASSHSLLAGETQYF,TGTGCCAGCAGCCACTCGCTACTAGCGGGGGAGACCCAGTACTTC,TRBD2,TRBJ2-5,.,TRBV7-9
CASSGRAGTYEQYF,TGTGCCAGCAGCGGGAGGGCTGGGACCTACGAGCAGTACTTC,TRBD2,TRBJ2-7,.,TRBV5-6
CASSRRGLGTEAFF,TGTGCCAGCAGCCGAAGGGGGCTGGGCACTGAAGCTTTCTTT,TRBD1,TRBJ1-1,many,TRBV7-9
CASSLMAGNTEAFF,TGTGCCAGCAGCTTAATGGCTGGGAACACTGAAGCTTTCTTT,.,TRBJ1-1,few,TRBV13
CASSLIGRSRGVPGELFF,TGTGCCAGCAGTTTAATCGGGCGGTCGAGGGGGGTGCCCGGGGAGCTGTTTTTT,.,TRBJ2-2,few,TRBV27
CSARSSGPSYEQYF,TGCAGTGCTAGGTCTAGCGGGCCCTCCTACGAGCAGTACTTC,TRBD2,TRBJ2-7,many,TRBV20-1
CASSHFAGQGNYGYTF,TGTGCCAGCAGCCACTTCGCGGGACAGGGTAACTATGGCTACACCTTC,TRBD1,TRBJ1-2,few,TRBV16
CASSFGSATGEADTQYF,TGTGCCAGCAGTTTCGGGTCCGCAACAGGGGAGGCAGATACGCAGTATTTT,.,TRBJ2-3,.,TRBV27
CASSQGASTDTQYF,TGTGCCAGCAGCCAAGGAGCAAGCACAGATACGCAGTATTTT,.,TRBJ2-3,many,TRBV14
CASSTYTDTQYF,TGTGCCAGCAGCACCTATACAGATACGCAGTATTTT,.,TRBJ2-3,many,TRBV7-6
CASSQDRDFSYERYF,TGCGCCAGCAGCCAAGATCGGGACTTCTCCTACGAGCGGTACTTC,.,TRBJ2-7,.,TRBV4-3
CASRPGTGGAEQYF,TGTGCCAGCAGACCGGGGACAGGGGGCGCTGAGCAGTACTTC,TRBD1,TRBJ2-7,.,TRBV7-6
CASSLTGGAHNEQFF,TGTGCCAGCAGTTTGACAGGGGGCGCTCACAATGAGCAGTTCTTC,TRBD1,TRBJ2-1,.,TRBV6-5
CASSGDRVQETQYF,TGTGCCAGCAGTGGTGACAGGGTACAAGAGACCCAGTACTTC,TRBD1,TRBJ2-5,.,TRBV6-4
CSVVLLHTGELFF,TGCAGCGTTGTTTTGCTGCACACCGGGGAGCTGTTTTTT,.,TRBJ2-2,many,TRBV29-1
CASSAPTGLNEQYF,TGTGCCAGCAGTGCCCCCACAGGGTTGAACGAGCAGTACTTC,.,TRBJ2-7,many,TRBV12-3/TRBV12-4
CASSPLAGAPYNEQFF,TGTGCCAGCAGTCCGCTAGCGGGGGCCCCCTACAATGAGCAGTTCTTC,TRBD2,TRBJ2-1,few,TRBV2
CASSEWGGYTDTQYF,TGTGCCAGCAGTGAATGGGGCGGGTATACAGATACGCAGTATTTT,.,TRBJ2-3,.,TRBV6-1
CASSPFDRGNEQFF,TGTGCCAGCAGTCCATTCGACAGGGGGAATGAGCAGTTCTTC,TRBD1,TRBJ2-1,.,TRBV6-2/TRBV6-3
CASSTYGGELNTEAFF,TGTGCCAGTAGTACTTACGGAGGGGAGTTGAACACTGAAGCTTTCTTT,.,TRBJ1-1,.,TRBV19
CTRTIQGTKETQYF,TGTACCAGGACCATACAGGGAACGAAAGAGACCCAGTACTTC,.,TRBJ2-5,.,TRBV2
CSVRGSSSGKNIQYF,TGCAGCGTTCGTGGGTCATCCTCTGGCAAAAACATTCAGTACTTC,.,TRBJ2-4,many,TRBV29-1
CASSDVLYSNQPQHF,TGTGCCAGCAGTGATGTCCTGTATAGCAATCAGCCCCAGCATTTT,.,TRBJ1-5,.,TRBV6-2/TRBV6-3
CSAFPPGQGSLYYGYTF,TGCAGTGCTTTCCCCCCGGGACAGGGGTCTCTATACTATGGCTACACCTTC,TRBD1,TRBJ1-2,few,TRBV20-1
CASSIESVSSGANVLTF,TGTGCCAGTAGTATCGAATCAGTGAGCTCTGGGGCCAACGTCCTGACTTTC,.,TRBJ2-6,few,TRBV19
CASSLDPTGPDAFF,TGTGCCAGCAGCCTAGACCCGACAGGGCCCGACGCTTTCTTT,TRBD1,TRBJ1-1,few,TRBV7-8
CASSPEGTGLDVGKLFF,TGTGCCAGCAGCCCCGAGGGGACAGGGCTTGACGTAGGGAAACTGTTTTTT,TRBD1,TRBJ1-4,many,TRBV5-4
CASSLQIDEQYF,TGTGCCAGCAGCTTACAAATCGACGAGCAGTACTTC,.,TRBJ2-7,few,TRBV13
CSARGKTGLYGYTF,TGCAGTGCTAGAGGAAAGACAGGGCTCTATGGCTACACCTTC,TRBD1,TRBJ1-2,few,TRBV20-1
CASSHTPTQGPSSLCEQYF,TGCGCCAGCAGCCACACTCCCACACAGGGGCCATCTTCCCTCTGCGAGCAGTACTTC,TRBD1,TRBJ2-7,few,TRBV4-3
CASSSVLAGVEATETQYF,TGTGCCAGCAGCTCGGTACTAGCGGGAGTTGAAGCCACAGAAACGCAGTATTTT,TRBD2,TRBJ2-3,.,TRBV13
CASSGDQGQGYMEQYF,TGTGCCAGCAGCGGAGACCAGGGACAGGGGTATATGGAGCAGTACTTC,TRBD1,TRBJ2-7,.,TRBV9
CSAPAPRAGGITWITDTQYF,TGCAGTGCTCCCGCCCCCCGGGCGGGGGGGATCACATGGATCACAGATACGCAGTATTTT,TRBD2,TRBJ2-3,.,TRBV20-1
CASSQGEGLKQEQYF,TGCGCCAGCAGCCAAGGAGAGGGCCTGAAGCAGGAGCAGTACTTC,.,TRBJ2-7,few,TRBV4-3
CASSLQDFFYEQYF,TGTGCCAGCAGCCTCCAGGACTTCTTCTACGAGCAGTACTTC,.,TRBJ2-7,few,TRBV7-8
CASSYPLNIRNTEAFF,TGTGCCAGCAGCTACCCTCTGAATATTCGGAACACTGAAGCTTTCTTT,.,TRBJ1-1,.,TRBV11-2
CASSPGTEYNEQFF,TGTGCCAGCAGTCCGGGGACGGAATACAATGAGCAGTTCTTC,.,TRBJ2-1,many,TRBV12-3/TRBV12-4
CSVEDGGDSYNEQFF,TGCAGCGTTGAAGACGGGGGGGATTCCTACAATGAGCAGTTCTTC,TRBD2,TRBJ2-1,few,TRBV29-1
CASSLGQLSSYEQYF,TGTGCCAGCAGTTTGGGTCAGCTGAGCTCCTACGAGCAGTACTTC,.,TRBJ2-7,many,TRBV12-3/TRBV12-4
CASSSSGDSYEQYF,TGTGCCAGCAGTTCGTCCGGGGATTCCTACGAGCAGTACTTC,.,TRBJ2-7,.,TRBV27
CASSRFGSSSYGYTF,TGTGCCAGTAGTAGATTTGGATCCAGCTCCTATGGCTACACCTTC,.,TRBJ1-2,few,TRBV19
CSARDGQRGSYEQYF,TGCAGTGCTAGAGATGGACAGCGTGGGTCCTACGAGCAGTACTTC,.,TRBJ2-7,few,TRBV20-1
CAISVIPGGGQAYEQYF,TGTGCCATCAGTGTCATCCCCGGGGGAGGGCAAGCCTACGAGCAGTACTTC,TRBD2,TRBJ2-7,few,TRBV10-3
CASSIDAGGNQPQHF,TGTGCCAGTAGTATTGACGCAGGGGGCAATCAGCCCCAGCATTTT,.,TRBJ1-5,.,TRBV19
CASSPGGGSYADTRYF,TGTGCCAGCAGCCCGGGGGGCGGGAGTTATGCAGATACGCGGTATTTT,.,TRBJ2-3,.,TRBV7-6
CASSLSPGREANEKLFF,TGTGCCAGCAGTTTATCTCCTGGGCGGGAGGCTAATGAAAAACTGTTTTTT,.,TRBJ1-4,many,TRBV12-3/TRBV12-4
CASNVGGDTEAFF,TGTGCCAGCAACGTAGGAGGGGACACTGAAGCTTTCTTT,.,TRBJ1-1,.,TRBV9
CASSPGRGVSYEQYF,TGTGCCAGCAGCCCGGGGAGGGGGGTTTCCTACGAGCAGTACTTC,.,TRBJ2-7,.,TRBV7-9
CATSTDRGHNEQYF,TGTGCCACCAGCACGGACAGGGGGCATAACGAGCAGTACTTC,TRBD1,TRBJ2-7,many,TRBV15
CASSVGLGRETQYF,TGTGCCAGCAGCGTAGGTTTGGGTCGGGAGACCCAGTACTTC,.,TRBJ2-5,few,TRBV9
CASSQLGALHF,TGTGCCAGCAGCCAACTAGGGGCCCTCCACTTT,.,TRBJ1-6,.,TRBV14
CASSLPDYSGANVLTF,TGTGCCAGCAGCTTACCCGACTACTCTGGGGCCAACGTCCTGACTTTC,.,TRBJ2-6,many,TRBV7-9